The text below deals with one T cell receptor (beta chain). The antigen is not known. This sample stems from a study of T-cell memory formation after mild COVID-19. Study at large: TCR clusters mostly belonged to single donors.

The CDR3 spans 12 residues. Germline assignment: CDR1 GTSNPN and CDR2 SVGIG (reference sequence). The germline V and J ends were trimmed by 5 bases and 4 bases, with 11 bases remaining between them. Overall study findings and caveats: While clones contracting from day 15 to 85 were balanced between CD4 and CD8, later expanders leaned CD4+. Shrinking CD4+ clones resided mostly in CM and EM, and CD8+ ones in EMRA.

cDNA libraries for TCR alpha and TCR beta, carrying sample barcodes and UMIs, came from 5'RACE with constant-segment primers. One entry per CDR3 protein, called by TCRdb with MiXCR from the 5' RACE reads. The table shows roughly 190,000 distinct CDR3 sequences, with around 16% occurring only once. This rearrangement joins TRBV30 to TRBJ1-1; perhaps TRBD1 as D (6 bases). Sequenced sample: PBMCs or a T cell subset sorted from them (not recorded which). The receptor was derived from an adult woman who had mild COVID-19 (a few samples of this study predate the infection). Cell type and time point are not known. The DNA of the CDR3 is TGTGCCTGGTGGGGGCGGGGCACTGAAGCTTTCTTT. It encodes CAWWGRGTEAFF.